This T cell receptor (beta chain) was found in a study of blood T cell repertoires in COVID-19. Profiled with immunoSEQ multiplex PCR; TCRdb holds only in-frame clones, not every one. The table includes about 180,000 clones, approximately 86% detected once. There are 13 residues in the CDR3. CDR1 and CDR2 from the germline V gene are MNHEY and SMNVEV (reference sequence). Trimming took off 7 bases at V and 4 bases at J, with 13 bases between the two ends. The TCR was taken from an elderly man with COVID-19, enrolled during active disease. Sequencing was done on a sample of peripheral blood. The chain uses TRBV27 and TRBJ1-2, with D possibly matching TRBD1 (5 bases). CDR3 sequence: CASKPSGPYGYTF. DNA for the CDR3: TGTGCCAGCAAACCATCAGGGCCCTATGGCTACACCTTC.